The TCR beta chain described here comes from a study of cytotoxic CD8 clonotypes in ibrutinib-treated CLL. Study context: Response samples came after a median 12 months of treatment, range 6 to 36. Findings and limits, study-wide: The study sampled sustained-remission and progressing patients at different times. Higher circulating CD8+ T-cell counts strongly accompanied higher baseline clonality, above age-matched healthy donors. Under therapy, public clonotypes either contracted or stayed stable, and they were uncommon.

The protocol was immunoSEQ multiplex PCR, while the TCRdb copy is restricted to in-frame clones and leaves out a portion. The sample yields 200,000 or so clones, over 65% seen once. Germline V gene sequence: CDR1 MNHNY, CDR2 SVGAGI (reference sequence). Trimming cost V 2 bases and J 4 bases, with 5 bases left between them. This CDR3 is 13 amino acids long. Turning to this clone: The target antigen is unknown.

The chain links TRBV6-6 to TRBJ1-4; D call uncertain. The sample consisted of PBMCs, taken after 12 months of ibrutinib treatment. This receptor was identified in a human donor with chronic lymphocytic leukemia. CDR3 DNA: TGTGCCAGCAGTTACGCAGATAATGAAAAACTGTTTTTT. Protein product: CASSYADNEKLFF.